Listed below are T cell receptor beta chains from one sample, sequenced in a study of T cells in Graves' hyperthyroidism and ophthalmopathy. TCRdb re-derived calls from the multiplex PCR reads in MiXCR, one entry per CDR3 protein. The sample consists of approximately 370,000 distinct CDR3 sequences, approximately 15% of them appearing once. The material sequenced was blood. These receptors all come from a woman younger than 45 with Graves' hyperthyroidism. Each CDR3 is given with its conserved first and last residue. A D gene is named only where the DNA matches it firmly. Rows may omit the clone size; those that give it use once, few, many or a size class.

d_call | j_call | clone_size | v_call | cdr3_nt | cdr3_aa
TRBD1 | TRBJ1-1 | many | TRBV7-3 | TGTGCCAGCAGCTTAATCTGGCAGGGGGCGTCGCTGAACAAACATACACCGAACACTGAAGCTTTCTTT | CASSLIWQGASLNKHTPNTEAFF
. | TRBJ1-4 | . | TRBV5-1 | TGCGCCAGCGGCTTCGGGGGTGAAAAACTGTTTTTT | CASGFGGEKLFF
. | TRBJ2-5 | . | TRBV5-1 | TGCGCCAGCAGCCTGGTAGGCAGGGGGGAAGAGACCCAGTACTTC | CASSLVGRGEETQYF
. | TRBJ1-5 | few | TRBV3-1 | TGTGCCAGCAGCCAAGAGGTGCGTCAGCCCCAGCATTTT | CASSQEVRQPQHF
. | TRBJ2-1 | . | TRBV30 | TGTGCCTGGAGTGCTAGTTTCAATGAGCAGTTCTTC | CAWSASFNEQFF
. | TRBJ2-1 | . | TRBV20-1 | TGCAGTGCTAGTAGATCCTACAATGAGCAGTTCTTC | CSASRSYNEQFF
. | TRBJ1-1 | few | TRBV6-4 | TGTGCCAGCAGCATTTCCGTGAACACTGAAGCTTTCTTT | CASSISVNTEAFF
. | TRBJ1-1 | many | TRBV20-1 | TGCAGCCCAAGGGGCTTGAACACTGAAGCTTTCTTT | CSPRGLNTEAFF
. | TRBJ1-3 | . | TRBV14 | TGTGCCAGCAGCCGCGAAACCCCTGGAAACACCATATATTTT | CASSRETPGNTIYF
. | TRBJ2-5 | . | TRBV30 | TGTGCCTGGAGTGGACAGGTACTCGGGGAGACCCAGTACTTC | CAWSGQVLGETQYF
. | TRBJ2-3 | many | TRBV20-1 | TGCAGTGCTACTGGGACCCCCACAGATACGCAGTATTTT | CSATGTPTDTQYF
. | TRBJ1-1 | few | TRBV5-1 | TGCGCCAGCGGGGGGGGGAACACTGAAGCTTTCTTT | CASGGGNTEAFF
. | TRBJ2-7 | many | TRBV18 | TGTGCCAGCTCACGGGAACAAAGGTCCTACGAGCAGTACTTC | CASSREQRSYEQYF
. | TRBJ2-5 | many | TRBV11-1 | TGTGCCAGCAGCTTTCCGGGGAACCACCTCCAAGAGACCCAGTACTTC | CASSFPGNHLQETQYF
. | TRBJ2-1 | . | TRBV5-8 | TGTGCCAGCAGCTTGCAGTTTTGGTTGTCGAATGAGCAGTTCTTC | CASSLQFWLSNEQFF
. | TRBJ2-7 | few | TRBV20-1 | TGCAGTGCTAGAGTAGCAATGGGCGAGCAGTACTTC | CSARVAMGEQYF
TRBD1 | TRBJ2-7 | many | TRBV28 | TGTGCCAGCACCCTGACAGGGGTCGAGCAGTACTTC | CASTLTGVEQYF
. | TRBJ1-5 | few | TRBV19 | TGTGCCAGTCGGGGGGACCAGCCCCAGCATTTT | CASRGDQPQHF
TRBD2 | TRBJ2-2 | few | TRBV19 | TGTGCCAGTAGAAGCCTCGGGGGGGCCGGGGAGCTGTTTTTT | CASRSLGGAGELFF
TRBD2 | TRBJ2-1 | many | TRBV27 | TGTGCCAGCAGTTTGGGCCTAGCGGGTTACAATGAGCAGTTCTTC | CASSLGLAGYNEQFF
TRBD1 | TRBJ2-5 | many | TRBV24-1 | TGTGCCACCAGTGATTTGCGAGCAGGGGGCGTAGAGACCCAGTACTTC | CATSDLRAGGVETQYF
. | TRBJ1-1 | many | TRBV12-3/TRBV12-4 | TGTGCCAGCAGGCCCCGGGGCGTGAACCTGAACACTGAAGCTTTCTTT | CASRPRGVNLNTEAFF
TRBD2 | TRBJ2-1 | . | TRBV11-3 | TGTGCCAGCAGCTTAGGGGCAAATCGGACTAGCGAATACAATGGGCAGTTCTTC | CASSLGANRTSEYNGQFF
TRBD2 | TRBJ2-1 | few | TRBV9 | TGTGCCAGCAGCGTTACTAGCGGGACTTACAATGAGCAGTTCTTC | CASSVTSGTYNEQFF
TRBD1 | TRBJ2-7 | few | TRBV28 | TGTGCCAGCGGCCTACCGAACAGGGGAGCAAGGCAGTACTTC | CASGLPNRGARQYF
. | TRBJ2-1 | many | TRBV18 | TGTGCCAGCTCACCAAGGCAGGGGCCAGGCAATGAGCAGTTCTTC | CASSPRQGPGNEQFF
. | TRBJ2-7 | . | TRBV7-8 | TGTGCCAGCAACTTGATTTCCTACGAGCAGTACTTC | CASNLISYEQYF
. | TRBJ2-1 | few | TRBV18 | TGTGCCAGCTCACCACCGCTCGAGGGGCGCGAAATAGACTCCTACAATGAGCAGTTCTTC | CASSPPLEGREIDSYNEQFF
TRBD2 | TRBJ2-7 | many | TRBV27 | TGTGCCAGCAGTCTAGCGGCAACCTACGAGCAGTACTTC | CASSLAATYEQYF
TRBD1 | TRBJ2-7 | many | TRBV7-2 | TGTGCCAGCAGCCGACAACCGGGACAGGACTACGAGCAGTACTTC | CASSRQPGQDYEQYF
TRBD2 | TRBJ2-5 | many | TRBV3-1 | TGTGCCAGCTTAGCGGGAGGACTAGAGACCCAGTACTTC | CASLAGGLETQYF
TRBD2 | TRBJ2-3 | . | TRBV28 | TGTGCCAGCAGTTTAATCGGACTAGCGGGAGCTGGGGATACGCAGTATTTT | CASSLIGLAGAGDTQYF
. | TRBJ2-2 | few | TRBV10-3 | TGTGCCATCACTTCAGCCAGTAACACCGGGGAGCTGTTTTTT | CAITSASNTGELFF
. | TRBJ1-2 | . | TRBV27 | TGTGCCAGCAGCTCTATACCAGGGAACTATGGCTACACCTTC | CASSSIPGNYGYTF
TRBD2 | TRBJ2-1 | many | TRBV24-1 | TGTGCCACCAGGTCTAGCGGAAAATACAATGAGCAGTTCTTC | CATRSSGKYNEQFF
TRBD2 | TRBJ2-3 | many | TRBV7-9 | TGTGCCAGCAGCTTCCGACTAGCGGGAACCCTTAGCACAGATACGCAGTATTTT | CASSFRLAGTLSTDTQYF
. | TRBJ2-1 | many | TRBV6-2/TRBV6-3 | TGTGCCAGCAGTTACTCGAGTCCCAGCGGAATCTACAATGAGCAGTTCTTC | CASSYSSPSGIYNEQFF
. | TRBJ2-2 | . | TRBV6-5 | TGTGCCAGCAGTGACTCTAGCGTCGGGGACACCGGGGAGCTGTTTTTT | CASSDSSVGDTGELFF
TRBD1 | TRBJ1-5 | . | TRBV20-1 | TGCAGTGCTAGCCGGGACAGCGATCAGCCCCAGCATTTT | CSASRDSDQPQHF
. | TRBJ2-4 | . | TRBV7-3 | TGTGCCAGCAGCTCGCAAAGTTCCAAAAACATTCAGTACTTC | CASSSQSSKNIQYF
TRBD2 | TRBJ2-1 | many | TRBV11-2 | TGTGCCAGCAGCCCAATCGGGACTAGCGGGCCTGAGCAGTTCTTC | CASSPIGTSGPEQFF
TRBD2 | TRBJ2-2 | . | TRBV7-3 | TGTGCCAGCAGCTTACCCGGGAGGGCCACCGGGGAGCTGCTTTTT | CASSLPGRATGELLF